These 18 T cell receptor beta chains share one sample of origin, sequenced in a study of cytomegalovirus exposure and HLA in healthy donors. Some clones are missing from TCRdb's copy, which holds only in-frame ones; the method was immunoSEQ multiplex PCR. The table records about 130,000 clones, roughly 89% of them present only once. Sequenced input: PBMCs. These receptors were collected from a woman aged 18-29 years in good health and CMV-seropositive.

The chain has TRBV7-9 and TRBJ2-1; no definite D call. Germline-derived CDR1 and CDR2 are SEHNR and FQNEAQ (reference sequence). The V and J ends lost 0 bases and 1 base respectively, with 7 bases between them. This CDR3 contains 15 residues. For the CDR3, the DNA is TGTGCCAGCAGCTTAGCGCCGGAGTCCTACAATGAGCAGTTCTTC. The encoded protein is CASSLAPESYNEQFF.

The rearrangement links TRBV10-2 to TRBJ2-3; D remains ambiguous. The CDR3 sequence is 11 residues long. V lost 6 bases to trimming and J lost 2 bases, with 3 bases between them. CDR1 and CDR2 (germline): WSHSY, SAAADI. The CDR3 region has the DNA TGCGCCAGCAGCCACACAGATACGCAGTATTTT. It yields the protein CASSHTDTQYF.

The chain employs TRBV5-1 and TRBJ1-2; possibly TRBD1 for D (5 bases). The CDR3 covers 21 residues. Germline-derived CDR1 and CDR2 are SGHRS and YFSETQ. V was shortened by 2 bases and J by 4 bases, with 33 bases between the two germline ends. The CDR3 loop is CASSLYRMKAEVFPGSYGYTF. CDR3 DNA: TGCGCCAGCAGCTTATACCGTATGAAAGCAGAAGTTTTCCCAGGGTCCTATGGCTACACCTTC. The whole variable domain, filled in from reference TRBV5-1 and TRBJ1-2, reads KAGVTQTPRYLIKTRGQQVTLSCSPISGHRSVSWYQQTPGQGLQFLFEYFSETQRNKGNFPGRFSGRQFSNSRSEMNVSTLELGDSALYLCASSLYRMKAEVFPGSYGYTFGSGTRLTVV.

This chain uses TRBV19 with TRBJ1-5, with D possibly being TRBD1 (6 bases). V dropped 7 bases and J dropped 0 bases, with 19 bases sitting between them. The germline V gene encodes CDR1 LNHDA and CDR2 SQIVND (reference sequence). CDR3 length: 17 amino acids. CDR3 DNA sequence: TGTGCCAGTACTATGACAGGATACCTTTATAGCAATCAGCCCCAGCATTTT. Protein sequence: CASTMTGYLYSNQPQHF.

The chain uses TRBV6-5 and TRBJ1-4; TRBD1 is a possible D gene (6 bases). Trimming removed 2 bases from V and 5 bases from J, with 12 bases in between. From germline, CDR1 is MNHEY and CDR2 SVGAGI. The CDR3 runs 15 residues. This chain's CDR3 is CASSYRAGQNEKLFF. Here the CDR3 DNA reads TGTGCCAGCAGTTACCGGGCTGGACAGAATGAAAAACTGTTTTTT.

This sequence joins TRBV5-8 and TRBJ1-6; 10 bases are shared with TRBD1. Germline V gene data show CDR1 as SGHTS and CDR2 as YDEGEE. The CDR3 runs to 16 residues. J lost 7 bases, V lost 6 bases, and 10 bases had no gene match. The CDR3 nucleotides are TGTGCCAGCATCCGTGGACAGGGGGGGAGGAATTCACCCCTCCACTTT. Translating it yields CASIRGQGGRNSPLHF.

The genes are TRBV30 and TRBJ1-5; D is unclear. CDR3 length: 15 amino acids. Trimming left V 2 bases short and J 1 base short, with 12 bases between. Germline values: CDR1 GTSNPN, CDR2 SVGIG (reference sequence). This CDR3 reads CAWSLPRGSNQPQHF. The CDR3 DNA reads TGTGCCTGGAGTTTACCGCGAGGGAGCAATCAGCCCCAGCATTTT.

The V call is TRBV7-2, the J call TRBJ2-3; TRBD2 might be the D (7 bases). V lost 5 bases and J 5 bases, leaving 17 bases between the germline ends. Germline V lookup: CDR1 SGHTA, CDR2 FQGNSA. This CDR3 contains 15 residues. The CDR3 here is CASSRRGGGGDTQYF. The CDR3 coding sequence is TGTGCCAGCAGCCGGCGCGGGGGCGGGGGAGATACGCAGTATTTT. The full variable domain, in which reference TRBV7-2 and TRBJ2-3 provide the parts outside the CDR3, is GAGVSQSPSNKVTEKGKDVELRCDPISGHTALYWYRQSLGQGLEFLIYFQGNSAPDKSGLPSDRFSAERTGGSVSTLTIQRTQQEDSAVYLCASSRRGGGGDTQYFGPGTRLTVL.

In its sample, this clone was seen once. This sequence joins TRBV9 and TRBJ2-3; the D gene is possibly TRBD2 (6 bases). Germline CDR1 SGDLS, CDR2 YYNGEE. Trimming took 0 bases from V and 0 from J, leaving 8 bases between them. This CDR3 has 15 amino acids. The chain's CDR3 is CASSVEEGSTDTQYF. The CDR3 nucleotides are TGTGCCAGCAGCGTAGAGGAGGGGAGCACAGATACGCAGTATTTT.

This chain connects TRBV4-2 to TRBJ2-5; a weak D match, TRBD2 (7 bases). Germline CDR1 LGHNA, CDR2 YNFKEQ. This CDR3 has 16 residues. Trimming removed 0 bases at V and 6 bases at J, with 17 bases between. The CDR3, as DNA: TGTGCCAGCAGCCAAGATTGGGAGGGGGGTGTGAAGACCCAGTACTTC. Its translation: CASSQDWEGGVKTQYF.

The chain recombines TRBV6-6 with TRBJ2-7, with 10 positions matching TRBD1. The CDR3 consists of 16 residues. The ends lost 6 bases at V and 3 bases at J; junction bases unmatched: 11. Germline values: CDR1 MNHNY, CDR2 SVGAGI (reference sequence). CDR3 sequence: CASRTIGTGVDYEQYF. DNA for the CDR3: TGTGCCAGCAGGACCATAGGGACAGGGGTCGACTACGAGCAGTACTTC.

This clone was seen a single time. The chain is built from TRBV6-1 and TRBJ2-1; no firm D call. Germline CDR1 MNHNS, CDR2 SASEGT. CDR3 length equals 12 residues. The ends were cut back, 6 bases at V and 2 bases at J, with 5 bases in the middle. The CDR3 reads CASSDTYNEQFF. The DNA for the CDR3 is TGTGCCAGCAGCGACACCTACAATGAGCAGTTCTTC.

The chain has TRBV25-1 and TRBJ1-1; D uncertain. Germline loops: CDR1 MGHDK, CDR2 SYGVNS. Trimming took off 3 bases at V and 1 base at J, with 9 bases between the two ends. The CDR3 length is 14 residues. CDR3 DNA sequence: TGTGCCAGCAGTGATCACGGGGAGAACACTGAAGCTTTCTTT. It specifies CASSDHGENTEAFF.

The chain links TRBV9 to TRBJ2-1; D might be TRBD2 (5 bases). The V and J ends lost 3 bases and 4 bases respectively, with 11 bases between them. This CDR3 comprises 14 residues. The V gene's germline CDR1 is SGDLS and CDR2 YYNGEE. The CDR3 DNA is TGTGCCAGCAGCGACGGAGGAACGTACAATGAGCAGTTCTTC. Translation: CASSDGGTYNEQFF.

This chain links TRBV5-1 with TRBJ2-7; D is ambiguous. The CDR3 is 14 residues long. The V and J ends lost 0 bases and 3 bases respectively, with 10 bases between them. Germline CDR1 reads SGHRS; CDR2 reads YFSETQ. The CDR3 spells CASSLDPTSYEQYF. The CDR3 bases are TGCGCCAGCAGCTTGGATCCGACAAGCTACGAGCAGTACTTC.

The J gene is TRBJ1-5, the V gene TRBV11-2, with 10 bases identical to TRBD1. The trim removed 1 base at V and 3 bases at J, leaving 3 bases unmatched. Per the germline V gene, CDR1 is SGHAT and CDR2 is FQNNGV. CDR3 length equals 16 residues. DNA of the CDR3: TGTGCCAGCAGCTTAGGGGACAGGGGTAACAATCAGCCCCAGCATTTT. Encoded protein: CASSLGDRGNNQPQHF. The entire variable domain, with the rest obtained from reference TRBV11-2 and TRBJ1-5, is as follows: EAGVAQSPRYKIIEKRQSVAFWCNPISGHATLYWYQQILGQGPKLLIQFQNNGVVDDSQLPKDRFSAERLKGVDSTLKIQPAKLEDSAVYLCASSLGDRGNNQPQHFGDGTRLSIL.

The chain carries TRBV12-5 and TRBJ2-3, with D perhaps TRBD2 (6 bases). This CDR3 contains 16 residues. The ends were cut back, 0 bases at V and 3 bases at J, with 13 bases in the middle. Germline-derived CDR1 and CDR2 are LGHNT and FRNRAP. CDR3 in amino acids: CASGLVESGRTDTQYF. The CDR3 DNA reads TGTGCTAGTGGTTTGGTCGAATCAGGGAGGACAGATACGCAGTATTTT.

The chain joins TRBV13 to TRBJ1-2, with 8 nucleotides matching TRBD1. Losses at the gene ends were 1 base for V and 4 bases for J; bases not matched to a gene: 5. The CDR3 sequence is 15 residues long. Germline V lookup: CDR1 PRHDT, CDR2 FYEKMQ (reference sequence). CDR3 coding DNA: TGTGCCAGCAGCTTAGCCGGGACAGGCCCCTATGGCTACACCTTC. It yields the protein CASSLAGTGPYGYTF.